The 12 T cell receptor beta chains reported below all come from one sample, sequenced in a study of T-cell reconstitution after alpha-beta-depleted transplantation in children. Unique molecular identifiers were used to barcode this TCRbeta library. TCRdb reprocessed the PCR reads via MiXCR and lists one record per CDR3 protein. The table includes several thousand distinct CDR3 sequences, approximately 5.1% detected once. Source: PBMCs, mostly from graft donor cells, taken 180 days after TCRalphabeta/CD19-depleted stem cell transplant. These receptors were collected from a child in the first two years of life who had a stem cell transplant for acute myeloid leukemia, so the T cells may come from the graft donor.

This clonotype has at least ten counts. This CDR3 is CASSLNGSPLHF. The CDR3 region has the DNA TGTGCCAGCAGTTTAAACGGATCACCCCTCCACTTT. The chain has TRBV28 and TRBJ1-6; D remains unclear. In germline, CDR1 is MDHEN, CDR2 SYDVKM. V lost 2 bases and J lost 10, with 6 bases in between. The CDR3 has 12 amino acids.

This clonotype was seen repeatedly, ten times or more. The chain combines TRBV15 with TRBJ2-1, with D perhaps matching TRBD1 or TRBD2 (5 bases each). V lost 3 bases and J 10 bases, leaving 28 bases between the germline ends. The CDR3 is 18 residues long. Germline V gene lookup returns CDR1 LNHNV and CDR2 YYDKDF (reference sequence). Here the CDR3 DNA reads TGTGCCACCAGCAGGGATTCTTTCCGGGACCTAGGCATTTTGGAGCAGTTCTTC. This translates into CATSRDSFRDLGILEQFF.

This clonotype has ten or more counts. The chain couples TRBV5-5 to TRBJ2-7; no reliable D call. The germline CDR1 and CDR2 sequences are SGHKS and YYEKEE (reference sequence). Trimming pared 2 bases from V and 0 bases from J, leaving 0 bases between. The CDR3 loop spans 11 amino acids. The CDR3 sequence: CASSFSYEQYF. The CDR3 DNA follows: TGTGCCAGCAGCTTCTCCTACGAGCAGTACTTC.

This clonotype was counted only a few times. This sequence joins TRBV5-6 and TRBJ2-3; D is undetermined. Trimming shortened V by 4 bases and J by 2 bases, and 8 bases separated the two germline ends. This CDR3 is 13 amino acids long. Germline V lookup: CDR1 SGHDT, CDR2 YYEEEE. The CDR3 coding sequence is TGTGCCAGCAGCCCCGACCCCACAGATACGCAGTATTTT. Residues: CASSPDPTDTQYF.

This clonotype is categorized as medium-sized (0.01 to 0.1%). The chain couples TRBV29-1 to TRBJ1-6; 8 bases fit TRBD1. Germline CDR1 reads SQVTM; CDR2 reads ANQGSEA. The CDR3 has 14 residues. Trimming at V came to 4 bases and at J to 10 bases, leaving 9 bases not matched to a gene. The CDR3, as DNA: TGCAGCGTTGCGGCGACAGGGGAAGGCTCACCCCTCCACTTT. Translated, it gives CSVAATGEGSPLHF.

In its sample, this clonotype ranks as medium-sized. The V and J genes are TRBV5-1 and TRBJ2-1, with 11 positions matching TRBD2. The CDR3 contains 14 residues. Germline V gene sequence: CDR1 SGHRS, CDR2 YFSETQ. V lost 4 bases, J lost 8 bases, and 5 bases stayed unmatched. The CDR3 coding sequence is TGCGCCAGCAGCGGTAGCGGGAGGGCCTATGAGCAGTTCTTC. Encoded protein: CASSGSGRAYEQFF.

This clonotype was picked up many times. The V and J genes are TRBV2 and TRBJ2-7; 8 nucleotides align to TRBD1. V lost 4 bases, J lost 6 bases, and 8 bases stayed unmatched. The CDR3 consists of 14 residues. The V gene's germline CDR1 is SNHLY and CDR2 FYNNEI. The CDR3 DNA sequence: TGTGCCAGCAGTGTCGAATCGACAGGGGTCGAGCAGTACTTC. This encodes CASSVESTGVEQYF.

This clonotype was recorded many times. V usage is TRBV12-3 or TRBV12-4 and J usage is TRBJ2-5; D tentatively fits TRBD1 or TRBD2 (5 bases each). The CDR3 loop spans 14 amino acids. Trimming left V 5 bases short and J 6 bases short, with 16 bases between. In DNA, the CDR3 is TGTGCCAGCAGTCCGGGACGGGGTCTGAAGACCCAGTACTTC. This codes for CASSPGRGLKTQYF.

Many counts were recorded for this clonotype. The genes are TRBV20-1 and TRBJ2-3, with D perhaps matching TRBD1 (6 bases). CDR3 length: 12 residues. The germline gives CDR1 DFQATT, CDR2 SNEGSKA (reference sequence). Trimming took 0 bases from V and 11 from J, leaving 12 bases between them. The CDR3 protein is CSARERGFGQYF. CDR3 sequence (DNA): TGCAGTGCTAGAGAAAGGGGGTTTGGGCAGTATTTT.

This clonotype is judged medium-sized. The chain is built from TRBV4-2 and TRBJ2-2; TRBD2 is a possible D gene (6 bases). This CDR3 is built from 17 residues. CDR1 is LGHNA and CDR2 is YNFKEQ in the germline V gene. V was cut by 2 bases and J by 0 bases, with 13 bases left in between. The CDR3 region has the DNA TGTGCCAGCAGCCAAAGGGGCGGGGTCGCGAACACCGGGGAGCTGTTTTTT. Translated, it gives CASSQRGGVANTGELFF.

This clonotype has at least ten counts. The chain combines TRBV6-5 with TRBJ1-1; 7 nucleotides line up with TRBD1. CDR3 length: 13 amino acids. The V segment lost 9 bases and the J segment 1 base; nucleotides outside the gene matches: 5. Per germline, CDR1 MNHEY and CDR2 SVGAGI. The CDR3 region is CASTRGANTEAFF. For the CDR3, the DNA is TGTGCCAGTACCAGGGGGGCGAACACTGAAGCTTTCTTT.

This clonotype was counted many times. The rearrangement joins TRBV6-5 to TRBJ1-6; 7 nucleotides line up with TRBD1. The CDR3 runs to 17 residues. From germline, CDR1 is MNHEY and CDR2 SVGAGI. J was trimmed by 7 bases and V by 0 bases; bases with no gene match: 9. CDR3 residues: CASSYSYRQGSNSPLHF. CDR3 DNA: TGTGCCAGCAGTTACTCCTACCGACAGGGCTCGAATTCACCCCTCCACTTT.